Presented here are 30 T cell receptor beta chains from one specimen sequenced in a study of sequential checkpoint blockade in melanoma. This sample's treatment: randomized to nivolumab then ipilimumab (arm A) or the reverse (arm B). Clones were sequenced by immunoSEQ multiplex PCR, and TCRdb holds only the in-frame ones, with some missing. Of more than 15,000 clones listed, roughly 71% are singletons. This specimen consisted of CD8+ T cells sorted from blood (inferred from file names), obtained from a patient given nivolumab and ipilimumab in sequence. These receptor sequences come from a human donor with melanoma.

This chain joins TRBV13 and TRBJ1-1; TRBD1 matches 7 bases. CDR1 is PRHDT and CDR2 is FYEKMQ in the germline V gene (reference sequence). The V gene end was trimmed by 4 bases and the J gene end by 0 bases; junction bases not matched to a gene: 2. This CDR3 spans 14 amino acids. The chain's CDR3 is CASSSGQLNTEAFF. CDR3 DNA sequence: TGTGCCAGCAGCTCGGGACAGCTGAACACTGAAGCTTTCTTT.

The chain combines TRBV4-2 with TRBJ2-7; D is possibly TRBD2 (5 bases). The CDR3 has 13 residues. V was clipped by 4 bases and J by 0 bases, with 7 bases between them. Germline CDR1 reads LGHNA; CDR2 reads YNFKEQ. The CDR3 loop reads CASSRLPSYEQYF. CDR3 DNA sequence: TGTGCCAGCAGCCGACTACCCTCCTACGAGCAGTACTTC.

This clone came up once. The V call is TRBV6-5, the J call TRBJ2-1, with TRBD2 matching 8 bases. The J segment lost 10 bases and the V segment lost 4 bases, leaving 6 bases of the junction unmatched. The CDR3 sequence is 13 residues long. Germline loops: CDR1 MNHEY, CDR2 SVGAGI. The CDR3: CASSFRTSNEQFF. The CDR3 DNA sequence: TGTGCCAGCAGTTTTCGGACTAGCAACGAGCAGTTCTTC.

The CDR3 reads CASSPGGLNEQFF. CDR3 bases: TGTGCCAGCAGCCCCGGCGGCTTAAATGAGCAGTTCTTC. V is TRBV6-5 and J is TRBJ2-1; the D is unclear. Between the trimmed V and J ends, which lost 6 bases and 7 bases, there was a span of 13 bases. CDR3 length equals 13 residues. Germline CDR1 reads MNHEY; CDR2 reads SVGAGI.

CDR3 bases: TGCGCCAGCAGCTTGGCCAAAACGGGGAGCTCCTACGAGCAGTACTTC. This translates into CASSLAKTGSSYEQYF. The chain couples TRBV5-1 to TRBJ2-7; D perhaps matches TRBD2 (5 bases). This CDR3 is 16 amino acids long. The V end was cut by 0 bases, the J end by 0 bases, with 13 bases between. Germline CDR1 reads SGHRS; CDR2 reads YFSETQ.

This clone was observed a few times. CDR3 sequence (DNA): TGCAGCGTTGATGGGCAGGGGGGCTCGGATACGCAGTATTTT. Protein: CSVDGQGGSDTQYF. The V and J genes are TRBV29-1 and TRBJ2-3, with TRBD1 as a possible D gene (7 bases). Trimming stripped 3 bases from V and 6 bases from J, with 16 bases between. Germline V gene lookup returns CDR1 SQVTM and CDR2 ANQGSEA. This CDR3 region has 14 residues.

This chain connects TRBV28 to TRBJ2-5; TRBD2 matches 8 bases. The DNA end lines up better with TRBJ2-7; the J call may be wrong. The CDR3 sequence is 16 residues long. CDR1 MDHEN and CDR2 SYDVKM come from the germline V gene. CDR3 region: CASSPATAGGSYEQYF. As DNA, the CDR3 is TGTGCCAGCAGTCCGGCTACGGCGGGAGGTTCCTACGAGCAGTACTTC.

The chain uses TRBV4-1 and TRBJ2-1; possible D gene TRBD2, 6 bases. CDR3 length equals 15 residues. V was pared by 0 bases and J by 4 bases, with 10 bases between. Per germline, CDR1 MGHRA and CDR2 YSYEKL. This CDR3 is CASSQDSGEYNEQFF. DNA for the CDR3: TGCGCCAGCAGCCAAGATTCGGGGGAGTACAATGAGCAGTTCTTC.

The V and J genes are TRBV4-1 and TRBJ2-1, with 8 bases matching TRBD2. V gave up 4 bases and J gave up 4 bases; unmatched junction bases: 21. This CDR3 is 20 amino acids long. Germline V gene sequence: CDR1 MGHRA, CDR2 YSYEKL. CDR3 bases: TGCGCCAGCAGCCCTGGCGGGTCTACGAGCGGGGGCCATTCTTACAATGAGCAGTTCTTC. This codes for CASSPGGSTSGGHSYNEQFF.

The CDR3 region is CASSPDRYNEQFF. CDR3 in DNA: TGTGCCAGCAGCCCGGACAGATACAATGAGCAGTTCTTC. The chain is built from TRBV7-2 and TRBJ2-1, with a possible D match to TRBD1 (6 bases). The V gene lost 5 bases and the J gene lost 4 bases, with 9 bases spanning the gap. The CDR3 contains 13 residues. Germline CDR1 SGHTA, CDR2 FQGNSA.

This clone was detected only once. The genes are TRBV5-6 and TRBJ1-2; maybe TRBD1 (6 bases). The CDR3 totals 15 residues. V dropped 3 bases and J dropped 1 base, with 13 bases sitting between them. Per germline, CDR1 SGHDT and CDR2 YYEEEE. In DNA, the CDR3 is TGTGCCAGCAGCTCGGACAGTTTACTTAACTATGGCTACACCTTC. Translation: CASSSDSLLNYGYTF.

This clone was detected only a few times. The J gene is TRBJ2-3, the V gene TRBV9; 15 bases match TRBD2. After removal of 4 bases from V and 6 bases from J, the junction contained 6 bases not matched to a gene. CDR3 length: 16 residues. CDR1 is SGDLS, CDR2 YYNGEE, per germline. CDR3 sequence (DNA): TGTGCCAGCAGCCTTGGGACTAGCGGGAGGAGGGATACGCAGTATTTT. It encodes CASSLGTSGRRDTQYF.

This clone has a single count. The chain carries TRBV4-1 and TRBJ2-1; 8 nucleotides align to TRBD2. Per germline, CDR1 MGHRA and CDR2 YSYEKL. Germline trimming cut 3 bases from V and 4 bases from J; bases unmatched to any gene: 8. The CDR3 runs 16 residues. The CDR3 reads CASSHPVSGEYNEQFF. The CDR3 DNA is TGCGCCAGCAGCCATCCCGTTAGCGGGGAATACAATGAGCAGTTCTTC.

This clone was seen a single time. The gene calls are TRBV27 and TRBJ2-2, with D possibly matching TRBD1 (6 bases). This CDR3 is built from 16 residues. The V gene lost 8 bases and the J gene lost 7 bases, with 23 bases spanning the gap. The germline CDR1 and CDR2 sequences are MNHEY and SMNVEV (reference sequence). The CDR3 sequence is CASALLTNRAIGELFF. The CDR3 nucleotides are TGTGCCAGCGCTCTACTTACAAACAGGGCAATCGGGGAGCTGTTTTTT.

V and J are TRBV15 and TRBJ1-1, with TRBD1 matching over 7 bases. The CDR3 totals 15 residues. V shed 1 base, J shed 1 base, and the junction held 3 bases outside the gene matches. CDR1 is LNHNV and CDR2 is YYDKDF in the germline V gene (reference sequence). CDR3 coding DNA: TGTGCCACCAGCAGAGGGAGGGGGCCGAACACTGAAGCTTTCTTT. It specifies CATSRGRGPNTEAFF.

The chain recombines TRBV6-5 with TRBJ2-7; 10 nucleotides match TRBD1. Germline V gene sequence: CDR1 MNHEY, CDR2 SVGAGI. With V trimmed by 7 bases and J by 1 base, 4 bases remained unmatched. The CDR3 runs to 14 residues. The DNA of the CDR3 is TGTGCCAGCAAAGAGGGACAGGGGTCCTACGAGCAGTACTTC. Encoded protein: CASKEGQGSYEQYF.

This chain uses TRBV13 with TRBJ1-1, with a possible D match to TRBD1 (5 bases). This CDR3 has 13 amino acids. Germline V gene data show CDR1 as PRHDT and CDR2 as FYEKMQ (reference sequence). V lost 3 bases and J 4 bases, leaving 9 bases between the germline ends. The CDR3 spells CASSLTVSTEAFF. The CDR3, as DNA: TGTGCCAGCAGCTTGACAGTATCCACTGAAGCTTTCTTT.

The rearrangement uses TRBV4-3 and TRBJ2-7, with 15 bases that match TRBD2. The CDR3 spans 16 residues. From germline, CDR1 is LGHNA and CDR2 YSLEER. The V gene end was trimmed by 0 bases and the J gene end by 3 bases; junction bases not matched to a gene: 0. This chain's CDR3 is CASSQEGLAGGYEQYF. CDR3 sequence (DNA): TGCGCCAGCAGCCAAGAGGGACTAGCGGGGGGCTACGAGCAGTACTTC.

The chain recombines TRBV6-6 with TRBJ2-7, with 7 bases identical to TRBD1. Trimming cost V 5 bases and J 3 bases; bases outside gene matches: 7. The CDR3 has 14 amino acids. The germline V gene has CDR1 MNHNY and CDR2 SVGAGI (reference sequence). CDR3 coding DNA: TGTGCCAGCAGTCTGGGACAGACCCACTACGAGCAGTACTTC. This sequence encodes CASSLGQTHYEQYF.

The rearrangement uses TRBV6-1 and TRBJ2-7; D is unresolved. The germline gives CDR1 MNHNS, CDR2 SASEGT. CDR3 length equals 13 residues. The germline V and J ends were trimmed by 6 bases and 4 bases, with 13 bases remaining between them. The DNA of the CDR3 is TGTGCCAGCAGGACCACGACTGGGTACGAGCAGTACTTC. This sequence encodes CASRTTTGYEQYF.

This chain uses TRBV11-2 with TRBJ2-5, with 10 bases matching TRBD1. The CDR3 extends over 16 amino acids. Germline CDR1 is SGHAT and CDR2 is FQNNGV. Trimming cost V 5 bases and J 0 bases; bases outside gene matches: 6. The chain's CDR3 is CASSRDRGPYQETQYF. The CDR3 DNA is TGTGCCAGCAGCCGGGACAGGGGCCCGTACCAAGAGACCCAGTACTTC.

V usage is TRBV6-1 and J usage is TRBJ2-7; 8 nucleotides match TRBD2. CDR1 MNHNS and CDR2 SASEGT come from the germline V gene. With 5 bases clipped from V and 5 bases from J, the junction kept 5 bases outside the gene matches. The CDR3 extends over 13 amino acids. The CDR3 sequence: CASSSTSANEQYF. CDR3 DNA sequence: TGTGCCAGCAGTTCGACTAGCGCCAACGAGCAGTACTTC.

This chain's CDR3 is CASSYAGGHGGYTF. For the CDR3, the DNA is TGTGCCAGCAGTTACGCGGGGGGCCACGGTGGCTACACCTTC. The chain is built from TRBV6-5 and TRBJ1-2, with D perhaps TRBD1 (6 bases). Germline CDR1 reads MNHEY; CDR2 reads SVGAGI. Between the trimmed V and J ends, which lost 2 bases and 7 bases, there was a span of 14 bases. The CDR3 runs to 14 residues.

This chain connects TRBV27 to TRBJ2-5; 7 positions agree with TRBD1. The V segment lost 3 bases and the J segment 5 bases; nucleotides outside the gene matches: 6. Germline lookup yields CDR1 MNHEY and CDR2 SMNVEV (reference sequence). This CDR3 is 14 amino acids long. CDR3 amino acids: CASSFYRGGETQYF. The CDR3 DNA reads TGTGCCAGCAGTTTCTACAGGGGTGGGGAGACCCAGTACTTC.

This chain links TRBV19 with TRBJ2-7; possibly TRBD1 for D (6 bases). Trimming shortened V by 3 bases and J by 3 bases, and 12 bases separated the two germline ends. Germline CDR1 LNHDA, CDR2 SQIVND (reference sequence). The CDR3 spans 14 residues. The CDR3 DNA reads as TGTGCCAGTAGTATTGGACAGTTGTTCTACGAGCAGTACTTC. Translation gives CASSIGQLFYEQYF.

This clone was seen more than once but under ten times. V gene TRBV6-5 combines with J gene TRBJ1-1; TRBD1 aligns across 8 bases. V lost 0 bases, J lost 5 bases, and 5 bases stayed unmatched. This CDR3 spans 15 amino acids. Germline V CDR1 and CDR2: MNHEY, SVGAGI. The CDR3 sequence: CASSYSTGVETEAFF. In DNA, the CDR3 is TGTGCCAGCAGTTACTCGACAGGGGTAGAGACTGAAGCTTTCTTT.

This clone was recorded a few times. V gene TRBV11-3 combines with J gene TRBJ2-5; D ambiguous. Germline V gene sequence: CDR1 SGHNT, CDR2 YENEEA. With 5 bases removed from V and 5 bases from J, the gap between germline ends came to 12 bases. The length of the CDR3 is 13 residues. CDR3 sequence reads: CASSPRHTETQYF. The CDR3 DNA sequence: TGTGCCAGCAGCCCCCGACATACCGAGACCCAGTACTTC.

The J gene is TRBJ2-7, the V gene TRBV7-9; 9 bases fit TRBD2. Per germline, CDR1 SEHNR and CDR2 FQNEAQ (reference sequence). The trim removed 7 bases at V and 1 base at J, leaving 2 bases unmatched. CDR3 length: 13 residues. CDR3: CASTAGGSYEQYF. CDR3 sequence (DNA): TGTGCCAGCACCGCGGGGGGGTCCTACGAGCAGTACTTC.

This clone is a singleton in its sample. V is TRBV4-1 and J is TRBJ1-4; D is undetermined. CDR1 is MGHRA, CDR2 YSYEKL, per germline. This CDR3 region has 13 residues. V lost 5 bases and J lost 4, with 8 bases in between. The chain's CDR3 is CASSYGLNEKLFF. As DNA, the CDR3 is TGCGCCAGCAGCTACGGTCTTAATGAAAAACTGTTTTTT.

This clone was recorded only once. The rearrangement joins TRBV7-9 to TRBJ2-7; D possibly corresponds to TRBD2 (6 bases). The CDR3 runs 14 residues. The germline gives CDR1 SEHNR, CDR2 FQNEAQ (reference sequence). V lost 5 bases to trimming and J lost 4 bases, with 15 bases between them. This CDR3 is CASSPPRGTYEQYF. The CDR3 bases are TGTGCCAGCAGCCCCCCCCGCGGGACTTACGAGCAGTACTTC.